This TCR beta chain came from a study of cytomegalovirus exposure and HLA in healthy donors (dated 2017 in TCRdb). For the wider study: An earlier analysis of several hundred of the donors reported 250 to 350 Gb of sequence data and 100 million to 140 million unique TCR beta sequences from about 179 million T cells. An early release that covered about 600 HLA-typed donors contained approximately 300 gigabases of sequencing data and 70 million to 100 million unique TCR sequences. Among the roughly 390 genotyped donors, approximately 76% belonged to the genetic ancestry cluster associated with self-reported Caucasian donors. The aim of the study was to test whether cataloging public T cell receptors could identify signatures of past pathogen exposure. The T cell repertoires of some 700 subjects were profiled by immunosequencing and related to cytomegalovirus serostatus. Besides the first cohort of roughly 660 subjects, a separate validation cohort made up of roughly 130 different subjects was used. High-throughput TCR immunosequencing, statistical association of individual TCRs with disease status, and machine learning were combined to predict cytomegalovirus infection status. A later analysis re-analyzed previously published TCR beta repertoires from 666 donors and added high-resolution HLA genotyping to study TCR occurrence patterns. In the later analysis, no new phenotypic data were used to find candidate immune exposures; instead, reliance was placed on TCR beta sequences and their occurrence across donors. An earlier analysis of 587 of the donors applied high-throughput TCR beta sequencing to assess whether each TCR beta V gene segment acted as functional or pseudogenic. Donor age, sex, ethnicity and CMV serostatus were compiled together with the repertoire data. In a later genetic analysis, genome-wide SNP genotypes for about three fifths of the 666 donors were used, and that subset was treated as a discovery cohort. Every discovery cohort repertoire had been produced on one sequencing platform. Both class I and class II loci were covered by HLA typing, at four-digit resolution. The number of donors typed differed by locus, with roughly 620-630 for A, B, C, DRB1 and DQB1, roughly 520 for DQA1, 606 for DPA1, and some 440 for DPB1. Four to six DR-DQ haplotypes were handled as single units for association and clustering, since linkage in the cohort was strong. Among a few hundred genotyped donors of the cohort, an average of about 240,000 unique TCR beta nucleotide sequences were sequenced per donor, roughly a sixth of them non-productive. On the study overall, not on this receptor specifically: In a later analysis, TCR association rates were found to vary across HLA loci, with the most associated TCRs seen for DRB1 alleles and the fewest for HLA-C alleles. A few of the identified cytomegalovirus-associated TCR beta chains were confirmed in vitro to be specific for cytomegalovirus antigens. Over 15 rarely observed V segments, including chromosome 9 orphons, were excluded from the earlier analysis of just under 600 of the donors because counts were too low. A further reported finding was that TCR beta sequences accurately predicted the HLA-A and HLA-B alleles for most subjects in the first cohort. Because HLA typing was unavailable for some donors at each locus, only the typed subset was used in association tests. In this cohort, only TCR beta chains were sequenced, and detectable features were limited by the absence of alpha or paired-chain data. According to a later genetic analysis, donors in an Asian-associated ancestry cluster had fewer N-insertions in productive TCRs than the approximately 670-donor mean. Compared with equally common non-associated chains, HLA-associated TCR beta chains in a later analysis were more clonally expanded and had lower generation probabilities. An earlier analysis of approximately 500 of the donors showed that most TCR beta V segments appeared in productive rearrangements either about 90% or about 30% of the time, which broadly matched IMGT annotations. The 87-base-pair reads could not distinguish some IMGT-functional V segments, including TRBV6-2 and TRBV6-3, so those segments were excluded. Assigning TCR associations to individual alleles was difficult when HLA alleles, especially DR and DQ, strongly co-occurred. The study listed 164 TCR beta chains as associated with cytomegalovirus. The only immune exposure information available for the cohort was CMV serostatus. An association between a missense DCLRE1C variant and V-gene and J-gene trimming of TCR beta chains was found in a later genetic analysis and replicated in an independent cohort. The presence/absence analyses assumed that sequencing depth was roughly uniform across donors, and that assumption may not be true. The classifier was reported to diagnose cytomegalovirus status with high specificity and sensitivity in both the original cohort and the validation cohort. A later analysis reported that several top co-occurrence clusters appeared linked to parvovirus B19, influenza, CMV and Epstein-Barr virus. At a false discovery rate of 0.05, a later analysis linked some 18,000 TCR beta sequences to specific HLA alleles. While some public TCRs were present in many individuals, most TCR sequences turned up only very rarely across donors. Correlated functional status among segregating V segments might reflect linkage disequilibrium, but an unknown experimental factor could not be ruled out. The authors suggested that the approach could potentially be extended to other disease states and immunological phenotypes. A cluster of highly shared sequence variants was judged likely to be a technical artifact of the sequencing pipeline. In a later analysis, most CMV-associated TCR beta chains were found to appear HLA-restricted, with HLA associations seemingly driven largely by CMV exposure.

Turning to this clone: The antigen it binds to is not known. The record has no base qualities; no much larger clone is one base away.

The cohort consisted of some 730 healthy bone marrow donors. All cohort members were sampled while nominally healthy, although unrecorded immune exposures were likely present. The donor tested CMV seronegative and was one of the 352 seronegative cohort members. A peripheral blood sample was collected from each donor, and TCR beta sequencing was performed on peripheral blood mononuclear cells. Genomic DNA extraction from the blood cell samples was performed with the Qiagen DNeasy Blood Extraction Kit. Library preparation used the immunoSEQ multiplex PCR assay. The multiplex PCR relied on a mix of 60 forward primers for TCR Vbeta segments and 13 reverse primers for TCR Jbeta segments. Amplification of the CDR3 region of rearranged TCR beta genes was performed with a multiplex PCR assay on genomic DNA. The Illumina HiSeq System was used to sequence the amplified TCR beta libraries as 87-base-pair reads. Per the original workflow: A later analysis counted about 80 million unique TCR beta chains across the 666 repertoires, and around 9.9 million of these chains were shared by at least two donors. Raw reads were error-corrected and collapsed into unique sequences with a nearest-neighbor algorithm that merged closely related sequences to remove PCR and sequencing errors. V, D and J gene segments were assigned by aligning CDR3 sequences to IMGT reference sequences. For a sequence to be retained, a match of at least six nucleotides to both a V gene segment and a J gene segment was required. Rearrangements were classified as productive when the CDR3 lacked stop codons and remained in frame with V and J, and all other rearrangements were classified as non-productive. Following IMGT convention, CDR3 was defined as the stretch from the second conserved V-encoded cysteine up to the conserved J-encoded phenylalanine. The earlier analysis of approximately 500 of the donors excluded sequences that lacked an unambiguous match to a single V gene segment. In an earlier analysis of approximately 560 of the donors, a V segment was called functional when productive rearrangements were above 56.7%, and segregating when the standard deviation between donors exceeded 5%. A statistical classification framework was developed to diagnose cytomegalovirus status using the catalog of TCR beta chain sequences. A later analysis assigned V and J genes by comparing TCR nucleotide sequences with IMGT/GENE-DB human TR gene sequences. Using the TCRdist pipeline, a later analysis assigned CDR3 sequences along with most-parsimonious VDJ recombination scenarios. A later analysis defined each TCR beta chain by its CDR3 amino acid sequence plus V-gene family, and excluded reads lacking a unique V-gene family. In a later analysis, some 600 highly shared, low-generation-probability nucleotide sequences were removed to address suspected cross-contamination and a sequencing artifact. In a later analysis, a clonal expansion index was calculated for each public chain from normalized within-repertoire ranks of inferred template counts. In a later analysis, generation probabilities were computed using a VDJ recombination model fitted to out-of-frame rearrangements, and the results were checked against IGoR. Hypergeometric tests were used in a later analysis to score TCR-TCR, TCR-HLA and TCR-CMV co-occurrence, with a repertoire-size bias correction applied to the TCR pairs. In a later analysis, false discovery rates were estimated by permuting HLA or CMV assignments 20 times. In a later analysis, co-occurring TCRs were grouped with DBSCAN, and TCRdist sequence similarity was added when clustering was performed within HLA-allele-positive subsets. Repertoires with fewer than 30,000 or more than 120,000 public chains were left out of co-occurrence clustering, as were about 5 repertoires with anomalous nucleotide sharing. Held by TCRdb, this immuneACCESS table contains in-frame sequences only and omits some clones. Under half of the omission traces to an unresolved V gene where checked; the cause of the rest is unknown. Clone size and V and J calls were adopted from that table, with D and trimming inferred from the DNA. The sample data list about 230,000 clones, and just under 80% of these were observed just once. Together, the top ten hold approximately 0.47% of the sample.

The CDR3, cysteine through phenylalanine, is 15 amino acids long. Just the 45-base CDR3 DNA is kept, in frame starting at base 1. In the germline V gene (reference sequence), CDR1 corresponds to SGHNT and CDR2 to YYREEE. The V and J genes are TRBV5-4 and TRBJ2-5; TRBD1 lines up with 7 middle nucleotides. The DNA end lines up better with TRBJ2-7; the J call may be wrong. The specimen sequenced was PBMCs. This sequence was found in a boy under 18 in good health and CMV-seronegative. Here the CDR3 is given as CASSFPGTAAYEQYF. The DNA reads TGTGCCAGCAGCTTCCCCGGGACAGCGGCCTACGAGCAGTACTTC.